What follows are 10 T cell receptor beta chains derived from one specimen sequenced in a study of T cell repertoires in cytomegalovirus infection. These receptors lack a known antigen. TCRdb independently ran MiXCR on the reads; one entry per CDR3 protein. Of some 150,000 distinct CDR3 sequences listed, about 31% are singletons. Sequenced here: CD8+ T cells from cultured PBMCs, sampled from culture after CMV antigen stimulation. The receptors stem from a human donor in good health (CMV status not recorded). Some clones in this sample may be carry-over from other donors' samples.

The V gene is TRBV7-9, the J gene TRBJ1-4; 9 positions match TRBD1. Trimming removed 4 bases from V and 6 bases from J; junction bases left unmatched: 6. This CDR3 comprises 15 residues. Germline CDR1 reads SEHNR; CDR2 reads FQNEAQ (reference sequence). CDR3 coding DNA: TGTGCCAGCAGCTACAGGGGGCAGTATGATGAAAAACTGTTTTTT. Translating gives CASSYRGQYDEKLFF.

This clonotype was recorded a few times. The chain has TRBV7-6 and TRBJ2-7, with D uncertain. Germline V gene data show CDR1 as SGHVS and CDR2 as FNYEAQ. The CDR3 length is 14 residues. V gave up 4 bases and J gave up 0 bases, with 10 bases separating them. CDR3 in amino acids: CASSSTAPSYEQYF. CDR3 in DNA: TGTGCCAGCAGCTCGACGGCGCCCTCCTACGAGCAGTACTTC.

This clonotype has only a few counts. The CDR3, as DNA: TGTGCCAGCACCGAAGGTAGCGGGGGGCCCTCGGAGCAGTTCTTC. Encoded protein: CASTEGSGGPSEQFF. This chain joins TRBV12-3 or TRBV12-4 and TRBJ2-1, with 10 bases fitting TRBD2. V lost 7 bases to trimming and J lost 10 bases; unmatched junction nucleotides: 13. The CDR3 loop spans 15 amino acids.

The genes are TRBV4-2 and TRBJ2-3, with 12 bases that match TRBD2. The CDR3 runs to 17 residues. With 0 bases clipped from V and 6 bases from J, the junction kept 7 bases outside the gene matches. Germline values: CDR1 LGHNA, CDR2 YNFKEQ. Here the CDR3 DNA reads TGTGCCAGCAGCCAAGACGGTCTAGCGGGGGGGCGCGATACGCAGTATTTT. It is translated as CASSQDGLAGGRDTQYF.

This clonotype showed up just a few times. The rearrangement links TRBV9 to TRBJ1-3; D possibly corresponds to TRBD1 (6 bases). Trimming took 4 bases from V and 3 from J, leaving 11 bases between them. CDR1 and CDR2 (germline): SGDLS, YYNGEE. The CDR3 runs to 14 residues. Here the CDR3 reads CASSPQGNGNTIYF. Written as DNA, the CDR3 is TGTGCCAGCAGCCCACAGGGTAATGGAAACACCATATATTTT.

This clonotype was counted only a few times. This chain uses TRBV6-5 with TRBJ2-6; D unresolved. Looked up from germline, CDR1 is MNHEY and CDR2 is SVGAGI. The CDR3 extends over 14 amino acids. V lost 1 base and J 0 bases, leaving 1 base between the germline ends. Here the CDR3 DNA reads TGTGCCAGCAGTTACTTCTCTGGGGCCAACGTCCTGACTTTC. This translates into CASSYFSGANVLTF.

This rearrangement joins TRBV6-2 or TRBV6-3 to TRBJ2-6; D unresolved. Germline CDR1 reads MNHEY; CDR2 reads SVGEGT. The CDR3 consists of 16 residues. Trimming stripped 0 bases from V and 0 bases from J, with 6 bases between. The CDR3 reads CASSYSQSSGANVLTF. CDR3 bases: TGTGCCAGCAGTTACTCACAGAGCTCTGGGGCCAACGTCCTGACTTTC.

V usage is TRBV7-6 and J usage is TRBJ2-1, with D possibly called TRBD1 or TRBD2 (5 bases each). CDR1 is SGHVS, CDR2 FNYEAQ, per germline. The CDR3 is made up of 16 amino acids. Trimming removed 2 bases at V and 2 bases at J, with 13 bases between. The CDR3 loop reads CASSLYGGATYNEQFF. Written as DNA, the CDR3 is TGTGCCAGCAGCTTATATGGGGGTGCCACCTACAATGAGCAGTTCTTC.

This clonotype was counted between two and nine times. The chain recombines TRBV6-5 with TRBJ2-1, with D maybe TRBD2 (6 bases). Looked up from germline, CDR1 is MNHEY and CDR2 is SVGAGI. Trimming cost V 2 bases and J 5 bases, with 19 bases left between them. The CDR3 spans 17 residues. CDR3 protein: CASSYDSLMGGNNEQFF. For the CDR3, the DNA is TGTGCCAGCAGTTACGACTCCTTAATGGGGGGAAACAATGAGCAGTTCTTC.

This clonotype has a count of ten or more. The genes are TRBV12-3 or TRBV12-4 and TRBJ2-2; D might be TRBD2 (5 bases). The ends were cut back, 3 bases at V and 3 bases at J, with 8 bases in the middle. This CDR3 has 14 amino acids. CDR3 nucleotide sequence: TGTGCCAGCAGTTTCGGGGTGGACACCGGGGAGCTGTTTTTT. This gives the protein CASSFGVDTGELFF.